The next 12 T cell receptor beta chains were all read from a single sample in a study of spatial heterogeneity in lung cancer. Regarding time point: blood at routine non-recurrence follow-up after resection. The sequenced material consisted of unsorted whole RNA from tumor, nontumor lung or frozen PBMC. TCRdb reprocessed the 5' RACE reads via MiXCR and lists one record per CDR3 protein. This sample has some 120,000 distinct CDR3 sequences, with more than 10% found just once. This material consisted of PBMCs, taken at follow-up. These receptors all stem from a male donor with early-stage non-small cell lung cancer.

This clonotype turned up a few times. This chain's CDR3 is CSAREGYSISSYEQYF. Written as DNA, the CDR3 is TGCAGTGCTAGAGAAGGCTACTCGATCAGCTCCTACGAGCAGTACTTC. The rearrangement links TRBV20-1 to TRBJ2-7; D gene unclear. This CDR3 comprises 16 residues. V was trimmed by 0 bases and J by 0 bases, leaving 15 bases between them. The germline V gene has CDR1 DFQATT and CDR2 SNEGSKA (reference sequence).

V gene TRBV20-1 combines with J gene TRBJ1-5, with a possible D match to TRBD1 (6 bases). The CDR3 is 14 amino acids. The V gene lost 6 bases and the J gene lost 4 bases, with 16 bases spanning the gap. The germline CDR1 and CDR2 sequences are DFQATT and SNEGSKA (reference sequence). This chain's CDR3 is CSAASRGPNQPQHF. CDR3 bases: TGCAGTGCCGCTTCCAGGGGTCCTAATCAGCCCCAGCATTTT.

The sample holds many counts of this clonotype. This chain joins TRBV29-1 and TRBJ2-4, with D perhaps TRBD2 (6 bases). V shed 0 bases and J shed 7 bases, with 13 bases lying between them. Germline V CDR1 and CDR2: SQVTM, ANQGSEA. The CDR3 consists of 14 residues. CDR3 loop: CSVEDLAGGNIQYF. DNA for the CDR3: TGCAGCGTTGAAGATCTTGCCGGAGGGAACATTCAGTACTTC.

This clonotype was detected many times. In DNA form, the CDR3 reads TGTGCCAGCAGCGGACTAGCGGACCTACAAGAGACCCAGTACTTC. As protein: CASSGLADLQETQYF. The V gene is TRBV11-2, the J gene TRBJ2-5; 10 nucleotides line up with TRBD2. Looked up from germline, CDR1 is SGHAT and CDR2 is FQNNGV. Trimming cost V 5 bases and J 2 bases; bases outside gene matches: 5. This CDR3 contains 15 residues.

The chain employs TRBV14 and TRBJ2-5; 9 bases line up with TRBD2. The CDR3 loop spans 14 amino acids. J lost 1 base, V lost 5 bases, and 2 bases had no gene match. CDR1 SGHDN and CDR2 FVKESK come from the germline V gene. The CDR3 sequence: CASSWGLAQETQYF. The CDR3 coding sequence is TGTGCCAGCAGCTGGGGACTAGCCCAAGAGACCCAGTACTTC.

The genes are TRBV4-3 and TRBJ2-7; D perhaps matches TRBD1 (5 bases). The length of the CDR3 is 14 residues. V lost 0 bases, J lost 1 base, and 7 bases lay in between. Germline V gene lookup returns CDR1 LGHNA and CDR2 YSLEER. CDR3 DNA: TGCGCCAGCAGCCAAGACAGGGAATCCTACGAGCAGTACTTC. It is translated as CASSQDRESYEQYF.

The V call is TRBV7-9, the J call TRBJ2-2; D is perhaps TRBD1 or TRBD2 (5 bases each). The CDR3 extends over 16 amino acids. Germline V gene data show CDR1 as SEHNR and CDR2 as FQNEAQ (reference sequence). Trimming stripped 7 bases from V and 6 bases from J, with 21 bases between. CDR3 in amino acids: CASTSYWDGRPGELFF. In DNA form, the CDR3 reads TGTGCCAGCACAAGCTATTGGGACGGACGCCCCGGGGAGCTGTTTTTT.

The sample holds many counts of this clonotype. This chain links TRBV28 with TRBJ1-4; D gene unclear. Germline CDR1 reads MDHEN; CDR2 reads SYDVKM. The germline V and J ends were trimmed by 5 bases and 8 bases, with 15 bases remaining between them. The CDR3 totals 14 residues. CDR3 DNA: TGTGCCAGCAGTCGCCCTGACGGCAGGGAAAAACTGTTTTTT. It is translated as CASSRPDGREKLFF.

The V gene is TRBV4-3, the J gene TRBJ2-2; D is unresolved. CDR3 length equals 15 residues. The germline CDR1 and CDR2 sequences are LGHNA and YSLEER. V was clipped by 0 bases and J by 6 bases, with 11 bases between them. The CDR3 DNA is TGCGCCAGCAGCCAAGAAGGACCCTCAGCCGGGGAGCTGTTTTTT. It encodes CASSQEGPSAGELFF.

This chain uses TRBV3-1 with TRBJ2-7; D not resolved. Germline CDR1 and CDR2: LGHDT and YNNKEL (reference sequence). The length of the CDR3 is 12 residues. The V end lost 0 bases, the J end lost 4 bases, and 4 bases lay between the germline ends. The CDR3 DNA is TGTGCCAGCAGCCAAGATCAATACGAGCAGTACTTC. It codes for CASSQDQYEQYF.

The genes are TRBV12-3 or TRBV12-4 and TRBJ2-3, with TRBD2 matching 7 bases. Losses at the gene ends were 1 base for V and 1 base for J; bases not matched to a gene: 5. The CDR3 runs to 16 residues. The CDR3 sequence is CASSLERGLGTDTQYF. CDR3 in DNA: TGTGCCAGCAGTTTAGAGCGGGGATTGGGCACAGATACGCAGTATTTT.

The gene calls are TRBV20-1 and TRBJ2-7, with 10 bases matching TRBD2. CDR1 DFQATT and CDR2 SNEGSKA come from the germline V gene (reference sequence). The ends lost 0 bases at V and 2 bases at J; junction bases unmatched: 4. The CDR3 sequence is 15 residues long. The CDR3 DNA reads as TGCAGTGCTAGAGATCAAGCGGGGGGGACCTACGAGCAGTACTTC. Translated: CSARDQAGGTYEQYF.